This T cell receptor beta chain is drawn from a study of blood T cell repertoires in COVID-19. The CDR3 is 14 amino acids. Assay: immunoSEQ multiplex PCR; the TCRdb copy retains only in-frame clones and omits some. The sample has about 19,000 clones, 82% seen once. The chain is built from TRBV21-1 and TRBJ2-7; the tabulated D call, TRBD2, remains unverified against the DNA. TRBV21-1 is a recognized pseudogene. The receptor's source is a human donor in a cohort sampled during active COVID-19. Sequencing used peripheral blood. The CDR3 sequence is CASSKIGGDYEQYF. In nucleotides, the CDR3 is TGTGCCAGCAGCAAAATAGGGGGGGATTACGAGCAGTACTTC.